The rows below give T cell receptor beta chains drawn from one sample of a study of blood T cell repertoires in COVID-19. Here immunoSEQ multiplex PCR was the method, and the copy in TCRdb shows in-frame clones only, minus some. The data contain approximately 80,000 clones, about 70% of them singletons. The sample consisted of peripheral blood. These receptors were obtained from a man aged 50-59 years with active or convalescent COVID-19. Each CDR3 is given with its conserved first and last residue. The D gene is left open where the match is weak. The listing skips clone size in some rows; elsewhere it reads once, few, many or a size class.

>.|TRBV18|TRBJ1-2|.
CASSPSTGNYGYTF
TGTGCCAGCTCACCCTCGACAGGCAACTATGGCTACACCTTC
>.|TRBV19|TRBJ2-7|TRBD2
CASSMASGGSRPYEQYF
TGTGCCAGTAGTATGGCTAGCGGGGGCAGTCGGCCCTACGAGCAGTACTTC
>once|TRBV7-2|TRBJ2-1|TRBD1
CASSTGGGTGMNEQFF
TGTGCCAGCAGCACCGGAGGGGGGACAGGTATGAATGAGCAGTTCTTC
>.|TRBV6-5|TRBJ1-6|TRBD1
CASSYSGTGRSPLHF
TGTGCCAGCAGTTACTCCGGGACAGGGCGTTCACCCCTCCACTTT
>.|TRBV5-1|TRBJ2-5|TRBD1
CASSYVSRGSETQYF
TGCGCCAGCAGCTACGTGTCCAGGGGGAGCGAGACCCAGTACTTC
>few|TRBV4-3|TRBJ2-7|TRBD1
CASSQERQGAHEQYF
TGCGCCAGCAGCCAAGAAAGACAGGGGGCACACGAGCAGTACTTC
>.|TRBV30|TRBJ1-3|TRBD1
CAWRDRGLGQDVMDTIYF
TGTGCCTGGAGGGATCGGGGCCTCGGACAGGATGTCATGGACACCATATATTTT
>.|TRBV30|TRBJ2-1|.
CAWSVLEDEQFF
TGTGCCTGGAGTGTACTAGAGGATGAGCAGTTCTTC
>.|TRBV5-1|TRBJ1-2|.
CASSLSTGPIYGYTF
TGCGCCAGCAGCTTGTCTACAGGGCCTATCTATGGCTACACCTTC
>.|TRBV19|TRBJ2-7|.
CASSLDSSYEQYF
TGTGCCAGTAGTCTGGACAGCTCCTACGAGCAGTACTTC
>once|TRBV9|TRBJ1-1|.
CASSPYRANTEAFF
TGTGCCAGCAGCCCCTACAGGGCGAACACTGAAGCTTTCTTT
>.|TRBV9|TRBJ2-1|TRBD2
CASSVLAGIYNEQFF
TGTGCCAGCAGCGTACTAGCGGGTATCTACAATGAGCAGTTCTTC
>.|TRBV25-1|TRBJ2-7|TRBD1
CASSALQGNEGHEQYF
TGTGCCAGCAGTGCGTTACAGGGGAATGAGGGGCACGAGCAGTACTTC
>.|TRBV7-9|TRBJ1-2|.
CASSFDGTYNYGYTF
TGTGCCAGCAGCTTTGATGGGACTTATAACTATGGCTACACCTTC
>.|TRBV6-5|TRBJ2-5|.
CASSYSGVGQETQYF
TGTGCCAGCAGTTATAGTGGTGTCGGGCAAGAGACCCAGTACTTC
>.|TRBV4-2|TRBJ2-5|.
CASSQDGLPRDF
TGTGCCAGCAGCCAAGATGGACTACCCCGGGACTTC
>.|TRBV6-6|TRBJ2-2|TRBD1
CASSRAGYRGHAGELFF
TGTGCCAGCAGTCGGGCCGGCTACAGGGGGCATGCCGGGGAGCTGTTTTTT
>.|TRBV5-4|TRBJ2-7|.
CASSLGGRSSYEQYF
TGTGCCAGCAGCTTGGGAGGGCGCAGCTCCTACGAGCAGTACTTC